Sequencing of this TCR beta chain was carried out in a study of CD4 and CD8 cells across lung adenocarcinoma regions. Samples came from patients with localized non-small cell lung adenocarcinoma. The CDR3 runs 16 residues. In germline, CDR1 is SGHVS, CDR2 FNYEAQ. Trimming shortened V by 5 bases and J by 8 bases, and 22 bases separated the two germline ends. One entry per CDR3 protein results from TCRdb running MiXCR on the PCR reads. In the table there are roughly 25,000 distinct CDR3 sequences, more than 45% of which are singletons. The J gene is TRBJ2-1, the V gene TRBV7-6; a weak D match, TRBD2 (7 bases). The sequence was obtained from a male donor with lung adenocarcinoma. The CD4 and CD8 labels of this study may be unreliable. The sequenced sample was CD4+ T cells from the center of a lung tumor. The CDR3 protein is CASSPFRGGCTDEQFF. The CDR3 DNA follows: TGTGCCAGCAGCCCGTTTCGCGGGGGCTGCACAGATGAGCAGTTCTTC.